One and the same sample provided the 28 T cell receptor beta chains below, sequenced in a study of molecular identifiers for immune sequencing clone quantification. TCRdb ran MiXCR on the PCR reads and lists one entry per CDR3 protein. The table has about 640,000 distinct CDR3 sequences, 20% seen once. Material: naive CD8+ T cells from blood, with Jurkat cell RNA spiked in. Noted subset: FACS-sorted CD8+CD4-CCR7+CD45RA+ naive T cells. The origin of the receptors is a human donor in good health. Some libraries in this study had Jurkat cell RNA spiked in.

There are a few counts of this clonotype. V usage is TRBV4-3 and J usage is TRBJ2-1; 9 positions match TRBD2. Germline CDR1 reads LGHNA; CDR2 reads YSLEER. With V trimmed by 3 bases and J by 9 bases, 12 bases remained unmatched. The CDR3 contains 16 residues. CDR3 nucleotide sequence: TGCGCCAGCAGCCATTCTGGGGCTAGCGGGATTTTTGAGCAGTTCTTC. Its translation: CASSHSGASGIFEQFF.

This clonotype was found many times. The chain carries TRBV7-9 and TRBJ2-3; a weak D match, TRBD1 (6 bases). The CDR3 is 14 residues long. The V and J ends lost 0 bases and 3 bases respectively, with 7 bases between them. Germline V CDR1 and CDR2: SEHNR, FQNEAQ (reference sequence). CDR3 in DNA: TGTGCCAGCAGCTTAGCGGGGGCAACAGATACGCAGTATTTT. Its protein product is CASSLAGATDTQYF.

This clonotype came up many times. CDR3 in amino acids: CASSQVLAYTQYF. CDR3 DNA: TGCGCCAGCAGCCAAGTACTAGCGTATACGCAGTATTTT. The rearrangement links TRBV4-1 to TRBJ2-3, with 7 bases aligning to TRBD2. Unmatched junction bases numbered 2, after V lost 1 base and J lost 7 bases. The CDR3 covers 13 residues. Looked up from germline, CDR1 is MGHRA and CDR2 is YSYEKL.

This clonotype was found many times. This rearrangement joins TRBV20-1 to TRBJ1-2; possible D gene TRBD1, 6 bases. The ends were cut back, 6 bases at V and 4 bases at J, with 15 bases in the middle. This CDR3 is 13 amino acids long. Germline V gene data show CDR1 as DFQATT and CDR2 as SNEGSKA (reference sequence). Here the CDR3 DNA reads TGCAGTGCACCTACCCCGGACAGCTATGGCTACACCTTC. It yields the protein CSAPTPDSYGYTF.

The chain employs TRBV15 and TRBJ2-1; a weak D match, TRBD2 (6 bases). Trimming shortened V by 5 bases and J by 0 bases, and 11 bases separated the two germline ends. The germline CDR1 and CDR2 sequences are LNHNV and YYDKDF (reference sequence). This CDR3 is 15 amino acids long. CDR3 amino acids: CATSLSGSSYNEQFF. The CDR3 DNA reads as TGTGCCACCAGCCTTAGCGGTAGCTCCTACAATGAGCAGTTCTTC.

As for this clonotype: The junction differs from germline at one of its ends, possibly a read error. This rearrangement joins TRBV12-3 or TRBV12-4 to TRBJ2-5, with D perhaps TRBD2 (5 bases). CDR3 size: 13 residues. CDR3 region: CASKSDSGETQHF. The DNA of the CDR3 is TGTGCCAGCAAGAGCGACTCCGGGGAGACCCAGCACTTC.

This clonotype was observed a few times. The gene calls are TRBV2 and TRBJ1-6, with D perhaps TRBD1 (6 bases). Germline CDR1 and CDR2: SNHLY and FYNNEI. The CDR3 sequence is 15 residues long. The V end was cut by 3 bases, the J end by 4 bases, with 10 bases between. The CDR3 sequence: CASSESRGYNSPLHF. The CDR3 bases are TGTGCCAGCAGTGAGAGCAGGGGATATAATTCACCCCTCCACTTT.

This clonotype came up a few times. This chain links TRBV28 with TRBJ2-6; TRBD1 aligns across 7 bases. CDR1 is MDHEN and CDR2 is SYDVKM in the germline V gene. The trim removed 6 bases at V and 0 bases at J, leaving 8 bases unmatched. The CDR3 length is 17 residues. CDR3: CASRLQTGSSGANVLTF. DNA of the CDR3: TGTGCCAGCAGGCTACAGACAGGGAGCTCTGGGGCCAACGTCCTGACTTTC.

This clonotype has ten or more counts. V is TRBV7-2 and J is TRBJ1-1, with D maybe TRBD1 (6 bases). This CDR3 spans 14 amino acids. Per the germline V gene, CDR1 is SGHTA and CDR2 is FQGNSA. Trimming took off 0 bases at V and 10 bases at J, with 15 bases between the two ends. CDR3 sequence: CASSLAEGGIGAFF. The DNA of the CDR3 is TGTGCCAGCAGCTTAGCGGAAGGGGGTATAGGAGCTTTCTTT.

This clonotype has at least ten counts. The chain links TRBV19 to TRBJ2-2; D not resolved. Between the trimmed V and J ends, which lost 2 bases and 5 bases, there was a span of 12 bases. This CDR3 is built from 15 residues. Germline assignment: CDR1 LNHDA and CDR2 SQIVND (reference sequence). In DNA, the CDR3 is TGTGCCAGTAGTATACTTCCTCTACTTACCGGGGAGCTGTTTTTT. Translated: CASSILPLLTGELFF.

This clonotype was seen ten or more times. The chain carries TRBV20-1 and TRBJ2-5; D gene ambiguous. Germline V gene lookup returns CDR1 DFQATT and CDR2 SNEGSKA (reference sequence). The germline V and J ends were trimmed by 0 bases and 2 bases, with 19 bases remaining between them. CDR3 length equals 17 residues. CDR3 amino acids: CSARESIADSIQETQYF. For the CDR3, the DNA is TGCAGTGCTAGAGAATCCATAGCTGACTCAATTCAAGAGACCCAGTACTTC.

There are many counts of this clonotype. The genes are TRBV7-9 and TRBJ1-4; tentative D call: TRBD1 (5 bases). The germline CDR1 and CDR2 sequences are SEHNR and FQNEAQ (reference sequence). There are 13 residues in the CDR3. V was clipped by 1 base and J by 10 bases, with 10 bases between them. The CDR3 nucleotides are TGTGCCAGCAGCTTAGGAGGGGACGGAAAACTGTTTTTT. Translated: CASSLGGDGKLFF. Drawing the rest from reference TRBV7-9 and TRBJ1-4, the complete variable domain is DTGVSQNPRHKITKRGQNVTFRCDPISEHNRLYWYRQTLGQGPEFLTYFQNEAQLEKSRLLSDRFSAERPKGSFSTLEIQRTEQGDSAMYLCASSLGGDGKLFFGSGTQLSVL.

The gene calls are TRBV27 and TRBJ2-7; no definite D call. Germline CDR1 and CDR2: MNHEY and SMNVEV (reference sequence). The CDR3 length is 13 residues. Trimming took off 6 bases at V and 1 base at J, with 10 bases between the two ends. CDR3 residues: CASRLGVSYEQYF. CDR3 DNA: TGTGCCAGCAGGTTAGGTGTTTCCTACGAGCAGTACTTC.

Details on this clonotype: Just one base apart from a much larger clone, this may be a read error. The rearrangement links TRBV19 to TRBJ2-2; possibly TRBD2 for D (6 bases). Germline CDR1 reads LNHDA; CDR2 reads SQIVND (reference sequence). The CDR3 extends over 13 amino acids. The V end was cut by 7 bases, the J end by 5 bases, with 11 bases between. The CDR3 loop reads CASTIGSTGELFF. The CDR3 DNA reads TGTGCCAGTACCATCGGGAGTACCGGGGAGCTGTTTTTT. Full variable domain (remainder filled in from reference TRBV19 and TRBJ2-2): DGGITQSPKYLFRKEGQNVTLSCEQNLNHDAMYWYRQDPGQGLRLIYYSQIVNDFQKGDIAEGYSVSREKKESFPLTVTSAQKNPTAFYLCASTIGSTGELFFGEGSRLTVL.

The table lists this clonotype with many counts. The V gene is TRBV3-1, the J gene TRBJ2-3; the D gene is possibly TRBD1 (6 bases). V lost 0 bases and J lost 1, with 8 bases in between. The CDR3 sequence is 15 residues long. Germline V CDR1 and CDR2: LGHDT, YNNKEL (reference sequence). CDR3: CASSQDAGGTDTQYF. For the CDR3, the DNA is TGTGCCAGCAGCCAAGACGCAGGGGGCACAGATACGCAGTATTTT.

This clonotype was observed many times. The chain combines TRBV5-6 with TRBJ2-3; 9 bases map to TRBD1. Germline loops: CDR1 SGHDT, CDR2 YYEEEE. V shed 4 bases and J 4 bases; nucleotides not matched to a gene: 4. The CDR3 sequence is 14 residues long. The CDR3 protein is CASSPGQGSDTQYF. CDR3 bases: TGTGCCAGCAGCCCCGGACAGGGGTCAGATACGCAGTATTTT.

A few counts support this clonotype. This chain connects TRBV19 to TRBJ2-7, with D perhaps matching TRBD2 (6 bases). The CDR3 extends over 12 amino acids. V was trimmed by 3 bases and J by 6 bases, leaving 9 bases between them. CDR1 and CDR2 from the germline V gene are LNHDA and SQIVND (reference sequence). CDR3: CASSMGTFEQYF. The CDR3 nucleotides read TGTGCCAGTAGTATGGGGACTTTCGAGCAGTACTTC.

Concerning this clonotype: A read error may be the cause here, since a much bigger clone is one base away. This chain connects TRBV5-5 to TRBJ2-1; 7 bases match TRBD1. CDR3 length: 16 residues. Germline V CDR1 and CDR2: SGHKS, YYEKEE (reference sequence). The CDR3 sequence is CASSLVDRISHNEQFF. CDR3 coding DNA: TGTGCCAGCAGCTTGGTGGACAGGATCTCCCACAATGAGCAGTTCTTC.

The chain joins TRBV5-1 to TRBJ1-1; possibly TRBD1 for D (5 bases). The CDR3 length is 12 residues. CDR1 and CDR2 (germline): SGHRS, YFSETQ. V was shortened by 0 bases and J by 10 bases, with 10 bases between the two germline ends. For the CDR3, the DNA is TGCGCCAGCAGCTTGGGAGGGGCTGTAGCTTTCTTT. It yields the protein CASSLGGAVAFF.

To note about this clonotype: A read error may account for a junction end that differs from germline. The CDR3 loop reads CASSLTGSGETLYF. In DNA form, the CDR3 reads TGTGCCAGCAGTCTGACAGGGAGCGGTGAGACCCTGTACTTC. The chain is built from TRBV6-5 and TRBJ2-5, with 7 bases aligning to TRBD1. Looked up from germline, CDR1 is MNHEY and CDR2 is SVGAGI. This CDR3 spans 14 amino acids.

This clonotype has more than one count but fewer than ten. The chain joins TRBV5-4 to TRBJ2-7, with D tentatively TRBD1 (5 bases). This CDR3 has 15 residues. Germline CDR1 reads SGHNT; CDR2 reads YYREEE (reference sequence). Trimming left V 1 base short and J 3 bases short, with 14 bases between. The CDR3 DNA follows: TGTGCCAGCAGCTTGCCAGGGCAGATTAGCTACGAGCAGTACTTC. The encoded protein is CASSLPGQISYEQYF.

Regarding this clonotype: The junction and the germline gene differ at one end; a read error may be behind it. The chain uses TRBV27 and TRBJ2-3; 12 bases agree with TRBD2. The CDR3 is 18 residues long. The germline gives CDR1 MNHEY, CDR2 SMNVEV (reference sequence). The CDR3 DNA reads as TGTGCCAGCAGTCTATCCGGGACTAGCGGGCCAAGCACAGATACGCAGTATTTT. Protein product: CASSLSGTSGPSTDTQYF.

This clonotype was found many times. V is TRBV19 and J is TRBJ2-3; D might be TRBD1 or TRBD2, each matching 5 bases. Trimming took off 3 bases at V and 2 bases at J, with 9 bases between the two ends. The CDR3 runs to 14 residues. In germline, CDR1 is LNHDA, CDR2 SQIVND (reference sequence). The CDR3 loop reads CASSIGAVTDTQYF. The CDR3 DNA is TGTGCCAGTAGTATCGGGGCAGTCACAGATACGCAGTATTTT. Full variable domain (rest looked up from reference TRBV19 and TRBJ2-3): DGGITQSPKYLFRKEGQNVTLSCEQNLNHDAMYWYRQDPGQGLRLIYYSQIVNDFQKGDIAEGYSVSREKKESFPLTVTSAQKNPTAFYLCASSIGAVTDTQYFGPGTRLTVL.

As DNA, the CDR3 is TGCAGCGTTGAAGGAGGATTGGGTTTGAGTTACAATGAGCAGTTCTTC. It encodes CSVEGGLGLSYNEQFF. This rearrangement joins TRBV29-1 to TRBJ2-1; D ambiguous. Germline V gives CDR1 SQVTM, CDR2 ANQGSEA. This CDR3 is 16 amino acids long. Trimming pared 1 base from V and 4 bases from J, leaving 17 bases between.

This clonotype was observed at least ten times. The V gene is TRBV5-1, the J gene TRBJ2-5; TRBD1 might be the D (5 bases). This CDR3 spans 15 amino acids. Trimming shortened V by 0 bases and J by 4 bases, and 13 bases separated the two germline ends. Germline loops: CDR1 SGHRS, CDR2 YFSETQ. The CDR3 DNA reads as TGCGCCAGCAGCTTGGTGCAGGGTAGGTCAGAGACCCAGTACTTC. Protein product: CASSLVQGRSETQYF.

This clonotype was counted many times. The chain combines TRBV25-1 with TRBJ1-6; D ambiguous. In germline, CDR1 is MGHDK, CDR2 SYGVNS. V gave up 1 base and J gave up 5 bases, with 6 bases separating them. The CDR3 loop spans 14 amino acids. CDR3 loop: CASSEFSHNSPLHF. The DNA for the CDR3 is TGTGCCAGCAGTGAATTCAGTCATAATTCACCCCTCCACTTT.

This clonotype was detected a few times. The rearrangement joins TRBV15 to TRBJ2-2, with D perhaps being TRBD1 or TRBD2 (5 bases each). CDR1 LNHNV and CDR2 YYDKDF come from the germline V gene (reference sequence). V dropped 0 bases and J dropped 4 bases, with 15 bases sitting between them. This CDR3 has 17 amino acids. The CDR3 nucleotides read TGTGCCACCAGCAGAGATCTCTTAGGGGCGGGCACCGGGGAGCTGTTTTTT. Encoded protein: CATSRDLLGAGTGELFF.

This chain joins TRBV12-3 or TRBV12-4 and TRBJ2-7, with D maybe TRBD2 (6 bases). The CDR3 spans 15 residues. V was shortened by 6 bases and J by 0 bases, with 15 bases between the two germline ends. The CDR3 spells CASSTGTLSSYEQYF. CDR3 nucleotides: TGTGCCAGCAGCACCGGGACTCTAAGCTCCTACGAGCAGTACTTC.